This paragraph reports one T cell receptor (beta chain). Profiling relied on immunoSEQ multiplex PCR, and the TCRdb table lists in-frame clones only, not all of them. The sample lists approximately 92,000 clones, 95% occurring once. The data stem from a study of technical replicates of blood from a few donors. This receptor was identified in a human donor in good health. Sequencing input: T cells isolated from PBMCs.

CDR3 sequence (DNA): TGTGCCAGTAGTACCGTAGCGGGAGGAGAGCAGTACTTC. Protein: CASSTVAGGEQYF. The chain is built from TRBV19 and TRBJ2-7; TRBD2 matches at 10 bases. J gave up 7 bases and V 4 bases, and 4 bases lay outside the gene matches. The length of the CDR3 is 13 residues. Germline CDR1 reads LNHDA; CDR2 reads SQIVND (reference sequence).